Shown below are 29 T cell receptor beta chains from a single sample sequenced in a study of blood T cell repertoires in COVID-19. The protocol was immunoSEQ multiplex PCR, while the TCRdb copy is restricted to in-frame clones and leaves out a portion. The sample shows around 130,000 clones, 84% of them seen only once. Sequenced material: peripheral blood. These receptors were taken from a woman in her thirties who had recovered from COVID-19.

This chain links TRBV5-1 with TRBJ2-5; 9 bases line up with TRBD2. Per germline, CDR1 SGHRS and CDR2 YFSETQ. The J segment lost 5 bases and the V segment lost 4 bases, leaving 12 bases of the junction unmatched. This CDR3 has 16 amino acids. The CDR3 DNA reads as TGCGCCAGCAGCCCAACTAGCGGGCGAGGTGGGGAGACCCAGTACTTC. Translated: CASSPTSGRGGETQYF.

CDR3: CAWSPAANQPQHF. CDR3 in DNA: TGTGCCTGGAGTCCAGCGGCTAATCAGCCCCAGCATTTT. The rearrangement joins TRBV30 to TRBJ1-5, with D unresolved. V lost 2 bases and J 4 bases, leaving 9 bases between the germline ends. This CDR3 has 13 residues. Germline V lookup: CDR1 GTSNPN, CDR2 SVGIG (reference sequence).

The rearrangement links TRBV6-5 to TRBJ2-3; weak D call: TRBD1 (5 bases). The germline CDR1 and CDR2 sequences are MNHEY and SVGAGI. Deletions cut 2 bases from V and 1 base from J, with 7 bases between. The CDR3 consists of 14 residues. The CDR3 nucleotides are TGTGCCAGCAGTTACGGGGCAGGCACAGATACGCAGTATTTT. Its translation: CASSYGAGTDTQYF.

The rearrangement links TRBV12-5 to TRBJ2-1; D may be TRBD1 (7 bases). The germline V gene encodes CDR1 LGHNT and CDR2 FRNRAP. V was clipped by 7 bases and J by 8 bases, with 24 bases between them. The CDR3 loop spans 16 amino acids. CDR3 loop: CASVPLSEGAGDEQFF. The CDR3 region has the DNA TGTGCTAGTGTTCCCCTCTCGGAGGGGGCTGGGGATGAGCAGTTCTTC.

The J gene is TRBJ1-1, the V gene TRBV19; 8 nucleotides align to TRBD1. Germline-derived CDR1 and CDR2 are LNHDA and SQIVND (reference sequence). Germline trimming cut 7 bases from V and 5 bases from J; bases unmatched to any gene: 9. The CDR3 length is 14 residues. Here the CDR3 reads CASKTDREGTEAFF. CDR3 sequence (DNA): TGTGCCAGTAAAACGGACAGGGAAGGGACTGAAGCTTTCTTT.

This clone counts as medium-sized. The chain carries TRBV6-5 and TRBJ2-1; 15 nucleotides line up with TRBD2. Trimming took 2 bases from V and 6 from J; bases not matched to a gene: 2. This CDR3 comprises 16 residues. In germline, CDR1 is MNHEY, CDR2 SVGAGI. In DNA, the CDR3 is TGTGCCAGCAGTTACACGGGACTAGCGGGAGGCAATGAGCAGTTCTTC. Translation: CASSYTGLAGGNEQFF.

The gene calls are TRBV19 and TRBJ2-1, with 10 nucleotides matching TRBD2. The CDR3 is 16 amino acids. Looked up from germline, CDR1 is LNHDA and CDR2 is SQIVND (reference sequence). V trimming: 4 bases; J trimming: 8 bases; junction bases outside the gene matches: 11. The CDR3 bases are TGTGCCAGTAGTAATAAGCGGGAGGGCCAAAGGCATGAGCAGTTCTTC. Its protein is CASSNKREGQRHEQFF.

Here the CDR3 DNA reads TGTGCCAGCAGCTTGAGTTCGGGGGATACGCAGTATTTT. Protein: CASSLSSGDTQYF. This chain joins TRBV5-4 and TRBJ2-3; D might be TRBD2 (5 bases). The CDR3 is 13 amino acids. Germline loops: CDR1 SGHNT, CDR2 YYREEE (reference sequence). Trimming removed 1 base from V and 6 bases from J, with 9 bases in between.

This chain uses TRBV3-1 (or the pseudogene TRBV3-2) with TRBJ2-1, with 9 bases fitting TRBD2. J lost 6 bases, V lost 1 base, and 16 bases had no gene match. CDR1 is LGHDT, CDR2 YNNKEL, per germline (reference sequence). CDR3 size: 19 residues. CDR3 DNA sequence: TGTGCCAGCAGCCAAGTCGGTGCTAGCGGGACCTCCCCCCGCAATGAGCAGTTCTTC. Translated, it gives CASSQVGASGTSPRNEQFF.

This clone was counted once. J is TRBJ2-7 and V is TRBV7-3; weak D call: TRBD1 (6 bases). V lost 6 bases and J lost 0, with 18 bases in between. The germline gives CDR1 SGHTA, CDR2 FQGTGA. The CDR3 covers 16 residues. CDR3 region: CASRSTRGLFSYEQYF. In DNA, the CDR3 is TGTGCCAGCAGGTCGACCAGGGGTCTTTTCTCCTACGAGCAGTACTTC.

The chain is built from TRBV11-2 and TRBJ2-5; perhaps TRBD1 as D (6 bases). Germline CDR1 and CDR2: SGHAT and FQNNGV. Trimming pared 5 bases from V and 0 bases from J, leaving 10 bases between. The CDR3 is made up of 14 amino acids. The CDR3: CASSIYRDQETQYF. CDR3 in DNA: TGTGCCAGCAGCATTTACAGGGACCAAGAGACCCAGTACTTC.

Only a few counts were recorded for this clone. The CDR3 DNA reads TGCAGCGCTGACATAGATTGGGGGGGAACTGAAGCTTTCTTT. This encodes CSADIDWGGTEAFF. The rearrangement joins TRBV29-1 to TRBJ1-1, with D possibly matching TRBD1 (5 bases). The CDR3 is 14 amino acids. Germline V gives CDR1 SQVTM, CDR2 ANQGSEA. Trimming took 7 bases from V and 5 from J, leaving 20 bases between them.

The chain uses TRBV20-1 and TRBJ1-5, with D uncertain. This CDR3 spans 15 amino acids. CDR1 is DFQATT and CDR2 is SNEGSKA in the germline V gene (reference sequence). Trimming shortened V by 3 bases and J by 3 bases, and 15 bases separated the two germline ends. CDR3 DNA sequence: TGCAGTGCTAGTACCTCTCCGCGGGCCAATCAGCCCCAGCATTTT. Encoded protein: CSASTSPRANQPQHF.

A single count supports this clone. The rearrangement joins TRBV11-2 to TRBJ2-7; TRBD2 might be the D (5 bases). The V end lost 0 bases, the J end lost 1 base, and 7 bases lay between the germline ends. Germline V CDR1 and CDR2: SGHAT, FQNNGV. CDR3 length equals 14 residues. This CDR3 reads CASSLEEVSYEQYF. The CDR3 DNA follows: TGTGCCAGCAGCTTAGAGGAGGTATCCTACGAGCAGTACTTC.

This rearrangement joins TRBV5-1 to TRBJ2-7; D possibly corresponds to TRBD1 (6 bases). V was clipped by 1 base and J by 1 base, with 9 bases between them. Germline CDR1 reads SGHRS; CDR2 reads YFSETQ. The CDR3 extends over 14 amino acids. The CDR3 reads CASSLRTASYEQYF. In DNA form, the CDR3 reads TGCGCCAGCAGCTTGAGGACAGCATCCTACGAGCAGTACTTC.

In this sample, this clone turned up once. The chain employs TRBV6-1 and TRBJ2-1, with TRBD2 identical over 11 bases. CDR1 is MNHNS, CDR2 SASEGT, per germline. The CDR3 length is 16 residues. Trimming at V came to 0 bases and at J to 12 bases, leaving 10 bases not matched to a gene. The CDR3 DNA reads TGTGCCAGCAGTGAAGCCATAGCGGGGGGGCCCGCTGGGCAGTTCTTC. Residues: CASSEAIAGGPAGQFF.

This chain links TRBV12-3 or TRBV12-4 with TRBJ2-3, with TRBD2 as a possible D gene (5 bases). Trimming removed 5 bases at V and 2 bases at J, with 8 bases between. CDR3 length: 13 residues. In DNA form, the CDR3 reads TGTGCCAGCAGTAGCGGCTTCACAGATACGCAGTATTTT. This codes for CASSSGFTDTQYF.

The genes are TRBV27 and TRBJ2-5, with 11 nucleotides matching TRBD2. There are 14 residues in the CDR3. V was pared by 6 bases and J by 5 bases, with 5 bases of the junction left unmatched. Germline V lookup: CDR1 MNHEY, CDR2 SMNVEV (reference sequence). The CDR3 loop is CASSLLAGGETQYF. CDR3 nucleotides: TGTGCCAGCAGCCTCCTAGCGGGAGGCGAGACCCAGTACTTC.

The CDR3, as DNA: TGTGCCAGCAGTCCCACTCTCTCTGGGGCCAACGTCCTGACTTTC. Amino acids: CASSPTLSGANVLTF. V and J are TRBV7-3 and TRBJ2-6; D gene uncertain. Germline V CDR1 and CDR2: SGHTA, FQGTGA. V dropped 6 bases and J dropped 0 bases, with 9 bases sitting between them. The CDR3 length is 15 residues.

The chain employs TRBV5-8 and TRBJ2-2; no definite D call. V lost 2 bases and J 4 bases, leaving 21 bases between the germline ends. Germline V gene sequence: CDR1 SGHTS, CDR2 YDEGEE. The CDR3 extends over 18 amino acids. The DNA for the CDR3 is TGTGCCAGCAGCTTTTTGGCGGAACCCTTTTACGGCACCGGGGAGCTGTTTTTT. Translated: CASSFLAEPFYGTGELFF.

This clone turned up a few times. The chain is built from TRBV7-8 and TRBJ1-4; 8 bases fit TRBD1. V was clipped by 1 base and J by 5 bases; unmatched bases: 6. Germline values: CDR1 SGHVS, CDR2 FQNEAQ. There are 16 residues in the CDR3. The CDR3 DNA sequence: TGTGCCAGCAGCTTAGATCGGACAGGGCGAAATGAAAAACTGTTTTTT. This translates into CASSLDRTGRNEKLFF.

The CDR3 coding sequence is TGCAGCGTTCCCGGGACAGGGGTGGACTATGGCTACACCTTC. Amino acids: CSVPGTGVDYGYTF. The rearrangement joins TRBV29-1 to TRBJ1-2; 10 bases line up with TRBD1. Trimming at V came to 5 bases and at J to 3 bases, leaving 6 bases not matched to a gene. The CDR3 spans 14 residues. CDR1 is SQVTM and CDR2 is ANQGSEA in the germline V gene.

This clone has only a few counts. The chain joins TRBV5-1 to TRBJ1-5, with 11 bases matching TRBD1. V was clipped by 3 bases and J by 5 bases; unmatched bases: 1. The germline gives CDR1 SGHRS, CDR2 YFSETQ. The length of the CDR3 is 14 residues. The chain's CDR3 is CASSWGQGDQPQHF. The CDR3 nucleotides read TGCGCCAGCAGCTGGGGACAGGGGGATCAGCCCCAGCATTTT.

V and J are TRBV4-2 and TRBJ1-3; D gene ambiguous. Germline CDR1 LGHNA, CDR2 YNFKEQ. V lost 8 bases, J lost 2 bases, and 16 bases lay in between. CDR3 size: 15 residues. The CDR3 sequence: CASARGAGTGNTIYF. The CDR3 DNA is TGTGCCAGCGCCCGCGGAGCTGGCACTGGAAACACCATATATTTT.

This clone appeared once. The rearrangement links TRBV9 to TRBJ2-2, with 9 positions matching TRBD1. Germline lookup yields CDR1 SGDLS and CDR2 YYNGEE. The CDR3 is made up of 21 amino acids. The ends lost 0 bases at V and 0 bases at J; junction bases unmatched: 15. CDR3 DNA sequence: TGTGCCAGCAGCGTAGGTGCGGTAGGAGGACAGGGGATTTCGAACACCGGGGAGCTGTTTTTT. Protein: CASSVGAVGGQGISNTGELFF.

The chain recombines TRBV6-5 with TRBJ1-1; a possible D gene is TRBD1 (6 bases). CDR1 and CDR2 (germline): MNHEY, SVGAGI. There are 15 residues in the CDR3. V dropped 6 bases and J dropped 0 bases, with 14 bases sitting between them. The chain's CDR3 is CASRGGRLLNTEAFF. DNA of the CDR3: TGTGCCAGCAGGGGGGGGCGCCTCCTGAACACTGAAGCTTTCTTT.

The chain couples TRBV5-1 to TRBJ2-1; 9 bases align to TRBD2. The CDR3 runs to 17 residues. Germline V CDR1 and CDR2: SGHRS, YFSETQ. V lost 0 bases, J lost 3 bases, and 7 bases stayed unmatched. CDR3 residues: CASSLGRSGGIYNEQFF. The DNA of the CDR3 is TGCGCCAGCAGCTTGGGACGGAGCGGGGGGATCTACAATGAGCAGTTCTTC.

This clone was found once. This chain uses TRBV28 with TRBJ1-1; D possibly corresponds to TRBD1 (5 bases). This CDR3 has 12 amino acids. Trimming shortened V by 5 bases and J by 11 bases, and 15 bases separated the two germline ends. Germline values: CDR1 MDHEN, CDR2 SYDVKM. The CDR3 loop reads CASSPETAVAFF. CDR3 nucleotides: TGTGCCAGCAGTCCGGAGACAGCAGTGGCTTTCTTT.

V usage is TRBV10-3 and J usage is TRBJ2-7; tentative D call: TRBD1 (6 bases). Trimming cost V 6 bases and J 0 bases, with 12 bases left between them. The CDR3 runs 14 residues. Germline CDR1 ENHRY, CDR2 SYGVKD. The CDR3 nucleotides read TGTGCCATCAGCCCGGGACAAAACTCCTACGAGCAGTACTTC. It is translated as CAISPGQNSYEQYF.